This entry lists 16 T cell receptor beta chains sequenced from one sample in a study of blood T cells in healthy people across ages. Through a sample-barcoded 5' primer and a J-beta primer mix, a second PCR was run for roughly 7 to 11 cycles. TCRdb re-called the 5' RACE reads with MiXCR, one entry per CDR3 protein. The sample lists fewer than 800,000 distinct CDR3 sequences, approximately 29% occurring once. Sequenced material: blood. The receptors stem from an elderly woman in good health.

This clonotype was detected only a few times. The chain has TRBV12-3 or TRBV12-4 and TRBJ1-6; D gene ambiguous. The CDR3 totals 14 residues. Deletions cut 4 bases from V and 8 bases from J, with 12 bases between. CDR3: CASSSTSGDSPLHF. DNA for the CDR3: TGTGCCAGCAGTTCCACAAGTGGGGATTCACCCCTCCACTTT.

This clonotype has ten or more counts. The rearrangement joins TRBV9 to TRBJ2-7, with TRBD1 as a possible D gene (6 bases). The V and J ends lost 0 bases and 6 bases respectively, with 16 bases between them. Germline V gives CDR1 SGDLS, CDR2 YYNGEE. The CDR3 is made up of 15 amino acids. This chain's CDR3 is CASSVGSGVLTEQYF. The CDR3, as DNA: TGTGCCAGCAGCGTAGGTTCAGGGGTCTTAACCGAGCAGTACTTC.

In its sample, this clonotype was seen many times. The chain joins TRBV29-1 to TRBJ1-6; unclear D gene. Trimming took 5 bases from V and 5 from J, leaving 16 bases between them. The CDR3 is made up of 15 amino acids. Germline lookup yields CDR1 SQVTM and CDR2 ANQGSEA. As DNA, the CDR3 is TGCAGCGTTACGCAAGGAGGCCAGAATAATTCACCCCTCCACTTT. Protein product: CSVTQGGQNNSPLHF. Variable domain in full (rest from reference TRBV29-1 and TRBJ1-6): SAVISQKPSRDICQRGTSLTIQCQVDSQVTMMFWYRQQPGQSLTLIATANQGSEATYESGFVIDKFPISRPNLTFSTLTVSNMSPEDSSIYLCSVTQGGQNNSPLHFGNGTRLTVT.

This clonotype appeared many times. This chain connects TRBV7-2 to TRBJ2-7; the D gene is possibly TRBD1 (6 bases). The CDR3 extends over 16 amino acids. Germline V lookup: CDR1 SGHTA, CDR2 FQGNSA. Trimming cost V 6 bases and J 3 bases, with 21 bases left between them. The CDR3 nucleotides are TGTGCCAGCAGTCGCCAGGGGAACGTCGCCCTCTACGAGCAGTACTTC. Amino acid sequence: CASSRQGNVALYEQYF.

The gene calls are TRBV7-9 and TRBJ2-1; maybe TRBD1 (6 bases). V was pared by 4 bases and J by 4 bases, with 17 bases between. Germline V gene lookup returns CDR1 SEHNR and CDR2 FQNEAQ (reference sequence). The CDR3 runs to 16 residues. CDR3 sequence: CASSSRGPPFYNEQFF. The CDR3 nucleotides are TGTGCCAGCAGCTCCAGGGGACCCCCGTTTTACAATGAGCAGTTCTTC.

This clonotype was counted at least ten times. The chain combines TRBV7-9 with TRBJ1-4; weak D call: TRBD1 (5 bases). CDR1 SEHNR and CDR2 FQNEAQ come from the germline V gene (reference sequence). The CDR3 has 15 amino acids. The ends were cut back, 5 bases at V and 5 bases at J, with 15 bases in the middle. CDR3 loop: CASSRPGLGNEKLFF. CDR3 DNA sequence: TGTGCCAGCAGCCGACCGGGACTAGGGAATGAAAAACTGTTTTTT.

With regard to this clonotype: A junction boundary mismatches the germline segment, possibly from a read error. The rearrangement links TRBV7-9 to TRBJ2-1, with TRBD1 identical over 8 bases. The CDR3 covers 12 residues. Per germline, CDR1 SEHNR and CDR2 FQNEAQ (reference sequence). The chain's CDR3 is CVSSSTGDEQFF. The CDR3 DNA is TGTGTCAGCAGCTCGACAGGGGACGAGCAGTTCTTC.

Remarks on this clonotype: One end of the junction fails to match germline, which may point to a read error. The V call is TRBV5-1, the J call TRBJ2-3; the D gene is possibly TRBD1 (6 bases). This CDR3 comprises 12 residues. Germline loops: CDR1 SGHRS, CDR2 YFSETQ. The CDR3 region is CASSRRTDAQYF. The CDR3 DNA reads TGCGCCAGCAGTAGACGGACAGATGCGCAGTATTTT.

Within the sample, this clonotype is medium-sized. The rearrangement joins TRBV6-2 or TRBV6-3 to TRBJ2-7, with unresolved D. The CDR3 totals 11 residues. V dropped 10 bases and J dropped 2 bases, with 9 bases sitting between them. Germline V lookup: CDR1 MNHEY, CDR2 SVGEGT. The CDR3 nucleotides read TGTGCCACCAGACATACCTACGAGCAGTACTTC. This sequence encodes CATRHTYEQYF.

V and J are TRBV18 and TRBJ1-4; possibly TRBD1 for D (5 bases). Germline V gene data show CDR1 as KGHSH and CDR2 as LQKENI. V was cut by 0 bases and J by 4 bases, with 12 bases left in between. The CDR3 has 16 amino acids. In DNA, the CDR3 is TGTGCCAGCTCACCACCCCCAGGGAAGGGTAATGAAAAACTGTTTTTT. Translating gives CASSPPPGKGNEKLFF. Looking up the rest from reference TRBV18 and TRBJ1-4 gives the full variable domain: NAGVMQNPRHLVRRRGQEARLRCSPMKGHSHVYWYRQLPEEGLKFMVYLQKENIIDESGMPKERFSAEFPKEGPSILRIQQVVRGDSAAYFCASSPPPGKGNEKLFFGSGTQLSVL.

This clonotype came up a few times. A much larger clonotype is one base distant, so this may be a read error. The CDR3: CSARESGSGGFEQFF. For the CDR3, the DNA is TGCAGTGCTAGAGAGAGTGGTAGCGGGGGGTTCGAGCAGTTCTTC. The rearrangement uses TRBV20-1 and TRBJ2-1; 10 bases are a match to TRBD2. The germline gives CDR1 DFQATT, CDR2 SNEGSKA (reference sequence). This CDR3 spans 15 amino acids. V shed 0 bases, J shed 10 bases, and the junction held 9 bases outside the gene matches.

This clonotype was seen repeatedly, ten times or more. The chain is built from TRBV7-2 and TRBJ2-5; the D gene is possibly TRBD1 (6 bases). The CDR3 covers 14 residues. CDR1 and CDR2 (germline): SGHTA, FQGNSA. Trimming shortened V by 0 bases and J by 5 bases, and 10 bases separated the two germline ends. The CDR3 DNA follows: TGTGCCAGCAGCTTAGCAGGGACAATCGAGACCCAGTACTTC. This translates into CASSLAGTIETQYF.

At least ten counts were recorded for this clonotype. The genes are TRBV2 and TRBJ2-7; D is ambiguous. With 7 bases removed from V and 2 bases from J, the gap between germline ends came to 18 bases. Germline CDR1 SNHLY, CDR2 FYNNEI. The CDR3 length is 15 residues. The CDR3 DNA is TGTGCCAGCACTATCGTAGGAACAGCAGCCTACGAGCAGTACTTC. Translating gives CASTIVGTAAYEQYF.

This clonotype was recorded many times. Here the CDR3 DNA reads TGTGCCAGCAGGGACGTCAGGGGTACGCAGTATTTT. Its protein product is CASRDVRGTQYF. The chain employs TRBV6-5 and TRBJ2-3; D may be TRBD1 (6 bases). Deletions cut 6 bases from V and 8 bases from J, with 12 bases between. The V gene's germline CDR1 is MNHEY and CDR2 SVGAGI. The CDR3 covers 12 residues.

A single count supports this clonotype. Sequence at one end of the junction differs from germline and may be a read error. The chain joins TRBV6-5 to TRBJ2-3, with D perhaps TRBD1 (6 bases). The CDR3 contains 15 residues. Per germline, CDR1 MNHEY and CDR2 SVGAGI. The DNA for the CDR3 is TGTGCCAGCAGTGCGACAGGAAGTAACACAGGTACGCAGTATTTT. This gives the protein CASSATGSNTGTQYF.

For this clonotype: A read error is possible here, since a much larger clone lies one base away. The CDR3 sequence: CASSDNMGPLATNEKLVF. The CDR3 DNA sequence: TGTGCCAGCAGCGACAATATGGGGCCCCTTGCAACTAATGAAAAACTGGTTTTT. The chain is built from TRBV12-3 or TRBV12-4 and TRBJ1-4; a possible D gene is TRBD1 (5 bases). This CDR3 has 18 residues.